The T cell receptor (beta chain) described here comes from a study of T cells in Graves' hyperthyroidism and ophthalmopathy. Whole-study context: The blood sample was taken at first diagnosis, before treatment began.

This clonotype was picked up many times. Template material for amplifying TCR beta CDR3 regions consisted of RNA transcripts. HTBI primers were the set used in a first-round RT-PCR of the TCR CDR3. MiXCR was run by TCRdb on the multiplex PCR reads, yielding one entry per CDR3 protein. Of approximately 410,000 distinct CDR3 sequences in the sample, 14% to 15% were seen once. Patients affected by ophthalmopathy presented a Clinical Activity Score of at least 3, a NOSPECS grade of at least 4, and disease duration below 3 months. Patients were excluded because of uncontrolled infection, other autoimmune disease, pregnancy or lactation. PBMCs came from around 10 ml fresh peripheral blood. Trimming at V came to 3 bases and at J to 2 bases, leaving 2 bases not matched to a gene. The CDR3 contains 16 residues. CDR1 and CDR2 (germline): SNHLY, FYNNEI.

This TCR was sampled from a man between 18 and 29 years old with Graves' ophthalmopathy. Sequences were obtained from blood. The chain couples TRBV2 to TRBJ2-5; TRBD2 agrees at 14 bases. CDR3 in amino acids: CASSDWTSGGQETQYF. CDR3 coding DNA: TGTGCCAGCAGTGATTGGACTAGCGGGGGGCAAGAGACCCAGTACTTC.